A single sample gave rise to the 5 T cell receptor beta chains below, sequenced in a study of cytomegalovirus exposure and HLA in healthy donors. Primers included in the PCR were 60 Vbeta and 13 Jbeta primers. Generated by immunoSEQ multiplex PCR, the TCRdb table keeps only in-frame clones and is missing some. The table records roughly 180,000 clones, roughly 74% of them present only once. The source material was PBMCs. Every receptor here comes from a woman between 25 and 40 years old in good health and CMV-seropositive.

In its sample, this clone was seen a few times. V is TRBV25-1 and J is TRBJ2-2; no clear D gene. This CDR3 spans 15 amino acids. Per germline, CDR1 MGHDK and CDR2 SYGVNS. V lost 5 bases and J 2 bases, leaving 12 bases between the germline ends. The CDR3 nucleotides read TGTGCCAGCAGTCCCCACGGTAGAAACACCGGGGAGCTGTTTTTT. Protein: CASSPHGRNTGELFF.

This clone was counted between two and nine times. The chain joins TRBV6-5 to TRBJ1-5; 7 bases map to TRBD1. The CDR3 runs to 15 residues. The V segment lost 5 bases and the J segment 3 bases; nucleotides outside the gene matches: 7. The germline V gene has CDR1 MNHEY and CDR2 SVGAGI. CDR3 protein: CASSAGTANNQPQHF. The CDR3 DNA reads TGTGCCAGCAGTGCCGGGACAGCTAACAATCAGCCCCAGCATTTT.

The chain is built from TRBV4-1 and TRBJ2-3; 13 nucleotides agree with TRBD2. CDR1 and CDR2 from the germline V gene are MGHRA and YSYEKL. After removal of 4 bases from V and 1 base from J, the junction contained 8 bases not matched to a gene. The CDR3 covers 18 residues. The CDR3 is CASSPTSGGAAGTDTQYF. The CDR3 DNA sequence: TGCGCCAGCAGCCCTACTAGCGGGGGGGCCGCGGGCACAGATACGCAGTATTTT.

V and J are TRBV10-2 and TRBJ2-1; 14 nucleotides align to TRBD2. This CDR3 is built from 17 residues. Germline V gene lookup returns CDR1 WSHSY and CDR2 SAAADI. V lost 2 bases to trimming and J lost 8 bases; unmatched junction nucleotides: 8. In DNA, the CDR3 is TGCGCCAGCAGTGAGCCCGGGACTAGCGGGAGTTTGGATGAGCAGTTCTTC. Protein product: CASSEPGTSGSLDEQFF.

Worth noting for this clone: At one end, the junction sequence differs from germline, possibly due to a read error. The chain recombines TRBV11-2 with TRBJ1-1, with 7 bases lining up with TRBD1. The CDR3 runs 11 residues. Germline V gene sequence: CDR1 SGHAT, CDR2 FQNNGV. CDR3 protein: CASRERGREAF. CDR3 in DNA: TGTGCCAGCAGGGAGAGGGGGCGCGAGGCATTT.